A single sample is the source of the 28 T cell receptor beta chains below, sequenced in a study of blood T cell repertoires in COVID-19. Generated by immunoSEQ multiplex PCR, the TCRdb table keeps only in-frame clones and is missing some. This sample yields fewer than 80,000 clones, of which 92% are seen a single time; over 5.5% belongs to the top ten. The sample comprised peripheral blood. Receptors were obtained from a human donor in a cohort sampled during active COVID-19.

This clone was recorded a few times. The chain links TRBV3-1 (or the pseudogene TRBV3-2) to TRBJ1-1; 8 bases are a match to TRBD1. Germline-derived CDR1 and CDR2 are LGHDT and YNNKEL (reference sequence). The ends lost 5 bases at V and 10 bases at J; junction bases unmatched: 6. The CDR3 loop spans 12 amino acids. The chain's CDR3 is CASSTGQERAFF. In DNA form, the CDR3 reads TGTGCCAGCAGCACGGGACAGGAACGAGCTTTCTTT.

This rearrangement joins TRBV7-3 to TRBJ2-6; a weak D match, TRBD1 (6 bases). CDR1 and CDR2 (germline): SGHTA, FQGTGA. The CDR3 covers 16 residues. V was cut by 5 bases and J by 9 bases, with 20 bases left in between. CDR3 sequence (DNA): TGTGCCAGCAGCCCGCAGGGGCCCGTGTGGCGCAACGTCCTGACTTTC. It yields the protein CASSPQGPVWRNVLTF.

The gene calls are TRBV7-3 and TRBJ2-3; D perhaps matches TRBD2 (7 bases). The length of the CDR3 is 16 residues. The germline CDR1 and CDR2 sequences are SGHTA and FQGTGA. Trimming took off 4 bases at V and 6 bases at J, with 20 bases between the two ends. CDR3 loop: CASSSPGRGEGDTQYF. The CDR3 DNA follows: TGTGCCAGCAGCTCCCCTGGGAGGGGGGAAGGGGATACGCAGTATTTT.

The CDR3 loop reads CASSSPGLAGRFGDQETQYF. CDR3 nucleotide sequence: TGTGCCAGCAGTTCCCCGGGACTAGCGGGAAGGTTCGGTGACCAAGAGACCCAGTACTTC. The chain combines TRBV6-2 or TRBV6-3 with TRBJ2-5, with 13 nucleotides matching TRBD2. The CDR3 extends over 20 amino acids. The ends lost 4 bases at V and 0 bases at J; junction bases unmatched: 14. Germline CDR1 reads MNHEY; CDR2 reads SVGEGT.

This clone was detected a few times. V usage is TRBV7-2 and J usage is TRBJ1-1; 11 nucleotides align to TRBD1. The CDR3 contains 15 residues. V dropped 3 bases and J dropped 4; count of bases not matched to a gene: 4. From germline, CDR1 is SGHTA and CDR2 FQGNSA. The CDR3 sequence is CASSFSGTGGTEAFF. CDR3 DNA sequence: TGTGCCAGCAGCTTTTCCGGGACAGGGGGCACTGAAGCTTTCTTT.

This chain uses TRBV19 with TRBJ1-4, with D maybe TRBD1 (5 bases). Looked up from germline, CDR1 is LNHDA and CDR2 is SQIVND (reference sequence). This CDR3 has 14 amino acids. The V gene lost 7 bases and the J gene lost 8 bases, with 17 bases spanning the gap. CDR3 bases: TGTGCCAGTACCAACTGGCAGGGTAACGAAAAACTGTTTTTT. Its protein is CASTNWQGNEKLFF.

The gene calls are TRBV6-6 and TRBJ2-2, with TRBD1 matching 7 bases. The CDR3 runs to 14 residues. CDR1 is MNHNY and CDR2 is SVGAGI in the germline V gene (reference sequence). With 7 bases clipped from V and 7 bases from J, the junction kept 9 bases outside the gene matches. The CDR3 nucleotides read TGTGCCAGCAATCCCACAGGGGCGAACGGGGAGCTGTTTTTT. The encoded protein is CASNPTGANGELFF.

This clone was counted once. As DNA, the CDR3 is TGTGCCAGCAGCCAAGCCCTAGCCCCCTGGGAGACCCAGTACTTC. This encodes CASSQALAPWETQYF. The rearrangement links TRBV14 to TRBJ2-5, with D possibly being TRBD2 (5 bases). V was clipped by 1 base and J by 5 bases, with 14 bases between them. This CDR3 contains 15 residues. From germline, CDR1 is SGHDN and CDR2 FVKESK.

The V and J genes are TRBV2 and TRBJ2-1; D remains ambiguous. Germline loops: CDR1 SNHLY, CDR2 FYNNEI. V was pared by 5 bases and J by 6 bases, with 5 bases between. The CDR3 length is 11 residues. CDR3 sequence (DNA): TGTGCCAGCAGTCTCGGCAATGAGCAGTTCTTC. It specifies CASSLGNEQFF.

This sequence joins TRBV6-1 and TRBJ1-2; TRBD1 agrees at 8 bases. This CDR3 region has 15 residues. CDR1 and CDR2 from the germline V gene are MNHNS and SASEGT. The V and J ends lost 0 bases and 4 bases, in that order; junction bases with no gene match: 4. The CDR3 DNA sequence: TGTGCCAGCAGTGAAGCCGACAGGGGACTCTATGGCTACACCTTC. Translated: CASSEADRGLYGYTF.

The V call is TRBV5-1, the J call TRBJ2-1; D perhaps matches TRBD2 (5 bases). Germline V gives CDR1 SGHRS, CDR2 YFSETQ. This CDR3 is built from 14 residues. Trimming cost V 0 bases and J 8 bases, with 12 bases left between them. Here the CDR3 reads CASSLAGMGDEQFF. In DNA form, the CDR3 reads TGCGCCAGCAGCTTGGCCGGGATGGGTGATGAGCAGTTCTTC.

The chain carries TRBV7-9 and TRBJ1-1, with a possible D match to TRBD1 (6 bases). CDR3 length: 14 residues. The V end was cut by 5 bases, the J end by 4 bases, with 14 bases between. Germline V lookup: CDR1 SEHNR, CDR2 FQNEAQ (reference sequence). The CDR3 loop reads CASSPKGGTTEAFF. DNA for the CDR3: TGTGCCAGCAGCCCCAAGGGGGGGACCACTGAAGCTTTCTTT.

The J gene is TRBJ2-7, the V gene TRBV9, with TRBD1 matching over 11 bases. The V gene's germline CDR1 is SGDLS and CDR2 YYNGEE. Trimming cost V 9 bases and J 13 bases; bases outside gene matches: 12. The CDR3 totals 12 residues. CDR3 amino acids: CANGTGGDFFYF. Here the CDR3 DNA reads TGTGCCAACGGGACAGGGGGTGACTTCTTCTACTTC.

Here the CDR3 reads CASSIVAGGGLASGAGELFF. Written as DNA, the CDR3 is TGTGCCAGTAGTATAGTAGCTGGGGGGGGACTAGCGTCGGGAGCCGGGGAGCTGTTTTTT. J is TRBJ2-2 and V is TRBV19; 10 bases fit TRBD2. There are 20 residues in the CDR3. With 1 base clipped from V and 6 bases from J, the junction kept 17 bases outside the gene matches. Germline V gives CDR1 LNHDA, CDR2 SQIVND (reference sequence).

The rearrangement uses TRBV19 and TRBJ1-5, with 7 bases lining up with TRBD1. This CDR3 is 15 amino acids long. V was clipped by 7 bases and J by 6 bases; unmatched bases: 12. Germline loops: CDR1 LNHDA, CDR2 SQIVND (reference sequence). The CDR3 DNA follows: TGTGCCAGTAAAATGCCTTTGGCAGGGGGTCAGCCCCAGCATTTT. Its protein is CASKMPLAGGQPQHF.

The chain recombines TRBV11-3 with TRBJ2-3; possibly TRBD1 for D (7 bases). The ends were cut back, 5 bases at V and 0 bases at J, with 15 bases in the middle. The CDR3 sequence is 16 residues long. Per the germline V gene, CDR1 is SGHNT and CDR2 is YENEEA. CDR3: CASSPGGTASTDTQYF. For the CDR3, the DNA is TGTGCCAGCAGCCCAGGGGGGACAGCGAGCACAGATACGCAGTATTTT.

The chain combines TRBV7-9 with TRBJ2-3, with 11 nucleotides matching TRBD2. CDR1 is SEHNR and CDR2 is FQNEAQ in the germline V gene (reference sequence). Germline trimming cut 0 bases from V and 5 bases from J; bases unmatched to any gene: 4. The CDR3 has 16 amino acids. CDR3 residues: CASSLALAGVRDTQYF. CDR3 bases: TGTGCCAGCAGCTTAGCACTAGCGGGAGTAAGAGATACGCAGTATTTT.

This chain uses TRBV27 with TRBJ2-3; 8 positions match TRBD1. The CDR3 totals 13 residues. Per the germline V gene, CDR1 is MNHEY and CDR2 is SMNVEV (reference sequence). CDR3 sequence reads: CAARDRNTDTQYF. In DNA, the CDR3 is TGTGCGGCCAGGGACAGGAACACAGATACGCAGTATTTT.

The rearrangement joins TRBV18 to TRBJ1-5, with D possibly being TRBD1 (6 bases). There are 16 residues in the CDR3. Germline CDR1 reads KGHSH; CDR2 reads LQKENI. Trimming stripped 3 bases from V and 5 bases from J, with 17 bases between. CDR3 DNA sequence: TGTGCCAGCTCACCCTCACGAGGGGGTGGCGATCAGCCCCAGCATTTT. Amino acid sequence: CASSPSRGGGDQPQHF. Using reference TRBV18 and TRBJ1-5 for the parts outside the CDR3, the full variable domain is NAGVMQNPRHLVRRRGQEARLRCSPMKGHSHVYWYRQLPEEGLKFMVYLQKENIIDESGMPKERFSAEFPKEGPSILRIQQVVRGDSAAYFCASSPSRGGGDQPQHFGDGTRLSIL.

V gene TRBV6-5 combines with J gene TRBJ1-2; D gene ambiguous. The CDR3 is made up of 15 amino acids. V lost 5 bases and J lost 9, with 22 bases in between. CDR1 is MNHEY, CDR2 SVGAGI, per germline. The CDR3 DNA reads TGTGCCAGCAGTCAGCCCAATCGTCCCGGCGGGAGCTACACCTTC. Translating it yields CASSQPNRPGGSYTF.

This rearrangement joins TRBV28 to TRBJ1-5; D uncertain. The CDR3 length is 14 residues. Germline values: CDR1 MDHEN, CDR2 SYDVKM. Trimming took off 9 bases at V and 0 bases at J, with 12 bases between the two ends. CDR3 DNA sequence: TGTGCCAGTAGATGGGCGTCTAGCAATCAGCCCCAGCATTTT. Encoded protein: CASRWASSNQPQHF.

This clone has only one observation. CDR3 residues: CSANEGQGVTEAFF. The CDR3 coding sequence is TGCAGCGCAAACGAGGGACAGGGCGTCACTGAAGCTTTCTTT. This chain links TRBV29-1 with TRBJ1-1, with 9 positions matching TRBD1. This CDR3 is 14 amino acids long. J lost 4 bases, V lost 7 bases, and 10 bases had no gene match. Germline V CDR1 and CDR2: SQVTM, ANQGSEA.

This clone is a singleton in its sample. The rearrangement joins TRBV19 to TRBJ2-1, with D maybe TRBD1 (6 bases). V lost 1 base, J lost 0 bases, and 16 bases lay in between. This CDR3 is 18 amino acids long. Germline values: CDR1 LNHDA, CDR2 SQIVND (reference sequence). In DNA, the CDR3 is TGTGCCAGTAGTATAGTACAACTTACAGGGTTCTCCTACAATGAGCAGTTCTTC. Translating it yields CASSIVQLTGFSYNEQFF.

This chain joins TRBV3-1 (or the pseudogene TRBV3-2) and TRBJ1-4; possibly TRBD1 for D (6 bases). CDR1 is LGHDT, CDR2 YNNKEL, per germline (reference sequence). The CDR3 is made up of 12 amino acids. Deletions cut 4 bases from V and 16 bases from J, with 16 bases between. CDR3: CASSLSRGMRFF. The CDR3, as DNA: TGTGCCAGCAGCCTCAGCAGGGGAATGAGGTTTTTT.

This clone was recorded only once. CDR3 protein: CAWSLSGNEQFF. Written as DNA, the CDR3 is TGTGCCTGGAGTCTTTCCGGGAATGAGCAGTTCTTC. This chain joins TRBV30 and TRBJ2-1; no reliable D call. The V and J ends lost 2 bases and 7 bases respectively, with 9 bases between them. This CDR3 is built from 12 residues. The germline gives CDR1 GTSNPN, CDR2 SVGIG (reference sequence). Supplemented by reference TRBV30 and TRBJ2-1, the full variable domain reads SQTIHQWPATLVQPVGSPLSLECTVEGTSNPNLYWYRQAAGRGLQLLFYSVGIGQISSEVPQNLSASRPQDRQFILSSKKLLLSDSGFYLCAWSLSGNEQFFGPGTRLTVL.

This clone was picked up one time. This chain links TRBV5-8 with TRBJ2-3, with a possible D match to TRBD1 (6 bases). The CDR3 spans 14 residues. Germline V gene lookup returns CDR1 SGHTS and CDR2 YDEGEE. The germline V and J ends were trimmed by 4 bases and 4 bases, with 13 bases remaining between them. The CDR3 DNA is TGTGCCAGCAGCCCCGGACAGTCTCCAGATACGCAGTATTTT. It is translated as CASSPGQSPDTQYF.

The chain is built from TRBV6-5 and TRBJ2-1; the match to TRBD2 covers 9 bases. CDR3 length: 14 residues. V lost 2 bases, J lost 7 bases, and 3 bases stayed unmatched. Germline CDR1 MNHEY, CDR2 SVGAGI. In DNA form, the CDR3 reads TGTGCCAGCAGTTACGCTAGCGGGGTAAATGAGCAGTTCTTC. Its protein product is CASSYASGVNEQFF.

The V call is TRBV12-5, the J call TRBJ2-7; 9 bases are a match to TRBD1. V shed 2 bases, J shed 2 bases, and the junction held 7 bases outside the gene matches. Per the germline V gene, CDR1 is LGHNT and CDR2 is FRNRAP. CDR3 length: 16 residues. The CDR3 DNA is TGTGCTAGTGGTTTGCCCCCGGGACAGGGTGCCTACGAGCAGTACTTC. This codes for CASGLPPGQGAYEQYF. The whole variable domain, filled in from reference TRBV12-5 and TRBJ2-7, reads DARVTQTPRHKVTEMGQEVTMRCQPILGHNTVFWYRQTMMQGLELLAYFRNRAPLDDSGMPKDRFSAEMPDATLATLKIQPSEPRDSAVYFCASGLPPGQGAYEQYFGPGTRLTVT.